Sequencing of this T cell receptor beta chain was carried out in a study of CD8 T cells in ankylosing spondylitis. The CDR3 has 11 residues. V lost 8 bases and J lost 4, with 8 bases in between. TCRdb analysed the 5' RACE reads with MiXCR anew, one entry per CDR3 protein. The data show about 250,000 distinct CDR3 sequences, with over 30% seen just once and around 4.5% held by the top ten. The sample holds a few counts of this clonotype. Sequences were obtained from blood, either unsorted or a sorted T cell fraction (not recorded which). The J gene is TRBJ1-1, the V gene TRBV12-3 or TRBV12-4; D is possibly TRBD1 (5 bases). The TCR was taken from a male donor with ankylosing spondylitis or in good health (not recorded which). This CDR3 reads CASSGGTEAFF. Written as DNA, the CDR3 is TGTGCCAGCTCCGGGGGCACTGAAGCTTTCTTT.